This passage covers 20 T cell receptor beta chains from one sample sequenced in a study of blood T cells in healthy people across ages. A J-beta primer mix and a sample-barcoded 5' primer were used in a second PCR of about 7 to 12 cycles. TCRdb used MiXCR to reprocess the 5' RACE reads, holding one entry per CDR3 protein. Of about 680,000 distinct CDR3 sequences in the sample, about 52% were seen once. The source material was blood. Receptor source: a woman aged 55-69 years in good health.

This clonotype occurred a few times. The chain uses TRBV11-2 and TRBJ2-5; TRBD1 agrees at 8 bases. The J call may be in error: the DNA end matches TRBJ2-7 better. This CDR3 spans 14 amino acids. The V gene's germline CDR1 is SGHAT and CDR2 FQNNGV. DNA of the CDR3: TGTGCCAGCAGCTTCAACAGGGGGGACTACGAGCAGTACTTC. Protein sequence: CASSFNRGDYEQYF.

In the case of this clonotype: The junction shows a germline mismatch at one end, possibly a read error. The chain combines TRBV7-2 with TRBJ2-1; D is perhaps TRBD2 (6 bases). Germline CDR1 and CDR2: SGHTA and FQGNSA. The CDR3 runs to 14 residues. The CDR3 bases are TGTGCCAGCAGCCCAAAAGCGGGCCTTATTGAGCGGTTCTTC. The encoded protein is CASSPKAGLIERFF.

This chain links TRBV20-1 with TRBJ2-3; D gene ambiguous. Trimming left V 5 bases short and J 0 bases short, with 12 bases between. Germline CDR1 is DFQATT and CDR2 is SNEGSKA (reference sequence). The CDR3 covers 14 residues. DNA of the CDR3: TGCAGTGCTCCCAAGCAACCGAGCACAGATACGCAGTATTTT. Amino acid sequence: CSAPKQPSTDTQYF.

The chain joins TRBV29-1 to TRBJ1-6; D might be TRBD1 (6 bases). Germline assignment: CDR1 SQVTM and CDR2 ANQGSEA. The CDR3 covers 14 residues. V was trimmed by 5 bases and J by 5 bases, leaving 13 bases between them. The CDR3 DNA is TGCAGCGTTTCTGGGGGGCAGGATAATTCACCCCTCCACTTT. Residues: CSVSGGQDNSPLHF.

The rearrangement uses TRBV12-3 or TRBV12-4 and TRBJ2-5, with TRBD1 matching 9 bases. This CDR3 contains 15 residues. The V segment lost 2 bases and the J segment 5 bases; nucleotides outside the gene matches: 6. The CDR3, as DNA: TGTGCCAGCAGTTTAACTACAGGGGGCGGTGAGACCCAGTACTTC. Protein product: CASSLTTGGGETQYF.

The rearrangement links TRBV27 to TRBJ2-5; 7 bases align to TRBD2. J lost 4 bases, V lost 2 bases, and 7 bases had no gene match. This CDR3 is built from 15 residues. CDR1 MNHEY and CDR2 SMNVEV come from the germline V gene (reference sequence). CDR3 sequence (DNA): TGTGCCAGCAGTTTAGGCCTAGCGGAAGGAGAGACCCAGTACTTC. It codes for CASSLGLAEGETQYF.

This CDR3 reads CASSVRDRGANEQFF. The CDR3 DNA reads TGTGCCAGCAGCGTAAGGGACAGGGGGGCCAATGAGCAGTTCTTC. The chain employs TRBV9 and TRBJ2-1; 11 bases align to TRBD1. V trimming: 1 base; J trimming: 6 bases; junction bases outside the gene matches: 3. This CDR3 is built from 15 residues. CDR1 and CDR2 (germline): SGDLS, YYNGEE.

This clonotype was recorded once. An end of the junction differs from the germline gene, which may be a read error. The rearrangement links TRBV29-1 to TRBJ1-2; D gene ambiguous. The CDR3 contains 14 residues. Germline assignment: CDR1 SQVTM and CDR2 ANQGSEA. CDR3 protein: CSVEDRVLNYDYTF. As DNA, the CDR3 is TGCAGCGTTGAAGATCGGGTACTTAACTATGACTACACCTTC. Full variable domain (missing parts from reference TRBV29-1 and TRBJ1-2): SAVISQKPSRDICQRGTSLTIQCQVDSQVTMMFWYRQQPGQSLTLIATANQGSEATYESGFVIDKFPISRPNLTFSTLTVSNMSPEDSSIYLCSVEDRVLNYDYTFGSGTRLTVV.

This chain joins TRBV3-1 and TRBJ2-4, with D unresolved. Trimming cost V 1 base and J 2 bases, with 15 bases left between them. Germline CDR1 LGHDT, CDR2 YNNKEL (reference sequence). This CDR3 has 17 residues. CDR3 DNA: TGTGCCAGCAGCCAAGTTAGTGGACGGCAATCCAAAAACATTCAGTACTTC. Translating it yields CASSQVSGRQSKNIQYF. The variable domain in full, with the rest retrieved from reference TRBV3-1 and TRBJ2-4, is DTAVSQTPKYLVTQMGNDKSIKCEQNLGHDTMYWYKQDSKKFLKIMFSYNNKELIINETVPNRFSPKSPDKAHLNLHINSLELGDSAVYFCASSQVSGRQSKNIQYFGAGTRLSVL.

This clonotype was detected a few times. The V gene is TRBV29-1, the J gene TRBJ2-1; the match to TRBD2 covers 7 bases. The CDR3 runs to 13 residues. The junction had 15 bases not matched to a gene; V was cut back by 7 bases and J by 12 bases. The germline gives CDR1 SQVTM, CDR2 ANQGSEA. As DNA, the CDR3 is TGCAGCGCTACAAAGGACGGGGAGGGCTCGCAGTTCTTC. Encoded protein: CSATKDGEGSQFF.

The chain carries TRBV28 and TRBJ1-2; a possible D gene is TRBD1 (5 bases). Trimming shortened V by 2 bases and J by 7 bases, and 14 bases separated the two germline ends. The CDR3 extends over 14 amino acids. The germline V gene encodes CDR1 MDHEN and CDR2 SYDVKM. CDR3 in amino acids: CASSLRVRVAGYTF. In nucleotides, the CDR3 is TGTGCCAGCAGTTTAAGGGTCAGGGTGGCTGGCTACACCTTC.

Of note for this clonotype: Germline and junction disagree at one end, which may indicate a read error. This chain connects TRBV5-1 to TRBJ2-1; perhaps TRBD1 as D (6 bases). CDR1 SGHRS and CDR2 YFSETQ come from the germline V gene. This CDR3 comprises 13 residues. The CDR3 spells CASGLQGCTEQFF. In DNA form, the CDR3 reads TGCGCCAGCGGCTTGCAGGGGTGCACTGAGCAGTTCTTC.

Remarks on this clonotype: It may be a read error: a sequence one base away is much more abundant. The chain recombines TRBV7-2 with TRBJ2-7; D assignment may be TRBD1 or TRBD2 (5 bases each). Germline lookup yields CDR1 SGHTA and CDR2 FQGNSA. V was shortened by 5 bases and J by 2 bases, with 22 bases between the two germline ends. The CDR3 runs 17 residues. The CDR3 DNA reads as TGTGCCAGCAGCATAAGGGGTAGCCCGGGAAGAACCTACGAGCAGTACTTC. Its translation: CASSIRGSPGRTYEQYF.

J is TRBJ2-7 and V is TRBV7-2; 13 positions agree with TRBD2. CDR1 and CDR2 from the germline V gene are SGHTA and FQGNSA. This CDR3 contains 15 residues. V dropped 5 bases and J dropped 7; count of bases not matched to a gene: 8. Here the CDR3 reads CASSGTSGKNNEQYF. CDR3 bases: TGTGCCAGCAGCGGGACTAGCGGGAAGAACAATGAGCAGTACTTC.

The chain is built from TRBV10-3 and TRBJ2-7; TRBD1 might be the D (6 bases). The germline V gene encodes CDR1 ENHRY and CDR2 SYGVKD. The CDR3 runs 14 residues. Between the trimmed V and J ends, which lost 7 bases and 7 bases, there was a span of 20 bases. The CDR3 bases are TGTGCCATCACTGGACAGAGGATGTACAATGAGCAGTACTTC. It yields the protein CAITGQRMYNEQYF.

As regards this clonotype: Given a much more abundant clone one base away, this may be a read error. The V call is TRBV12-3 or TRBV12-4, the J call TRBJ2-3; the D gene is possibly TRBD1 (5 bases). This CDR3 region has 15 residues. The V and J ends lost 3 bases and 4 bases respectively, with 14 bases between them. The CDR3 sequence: CASSLDNLSADTQYF. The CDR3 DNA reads TGTGCCAGCAGTTTGGACAACCTAAGCGCAGATACGCAGTATTTT.

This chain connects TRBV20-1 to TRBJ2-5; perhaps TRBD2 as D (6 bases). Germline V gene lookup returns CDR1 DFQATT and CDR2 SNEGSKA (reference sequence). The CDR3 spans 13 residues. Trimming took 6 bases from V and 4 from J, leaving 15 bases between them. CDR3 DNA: TGCAGTGCCTCCGGAGGGAGAGGAGAGACCCAGTACTTC. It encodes CSASGGRGETQYF.

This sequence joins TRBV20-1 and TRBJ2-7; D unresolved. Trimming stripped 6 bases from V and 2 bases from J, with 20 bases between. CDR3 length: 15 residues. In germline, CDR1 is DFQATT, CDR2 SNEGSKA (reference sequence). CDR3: CSAIVFGQNTYEQYF. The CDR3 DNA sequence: TGCAGTGCCATCGTGTTCGGGCAGAATACCTACGAGCAGTACTTC.

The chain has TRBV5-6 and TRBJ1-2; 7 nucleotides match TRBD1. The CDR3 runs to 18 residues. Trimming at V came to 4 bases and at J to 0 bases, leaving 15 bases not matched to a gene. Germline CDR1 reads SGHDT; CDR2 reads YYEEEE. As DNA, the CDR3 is TGTGCCAGCAGCCCGGTCTTAATGGGACAGAAAACTAACTATGGCTACACCTTC. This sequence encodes CASSPVLMGQKTNYGYTF. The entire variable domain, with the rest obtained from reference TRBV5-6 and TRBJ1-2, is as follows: DAGVTQSPTHLIKTRGQQVTLRCSPKSGHDTVSWYQQALGQGPQFIFQYYEEEERQRGNFPDRFSGHQFPNYSSELNVNALLLGDSALYLCASSPVLMGQKTNYGYTFGSGTRLTVV.

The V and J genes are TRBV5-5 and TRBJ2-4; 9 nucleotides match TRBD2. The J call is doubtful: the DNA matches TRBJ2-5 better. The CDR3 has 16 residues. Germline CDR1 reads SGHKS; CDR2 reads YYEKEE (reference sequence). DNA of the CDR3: TGTGCCAGCAGCTTAGGCAAAAGTAGCGGGAGTGAGACCCAGTACTTC. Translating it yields CASSLGKSSGSETQYF.